A single TCR beta chain is shown here with its context. Clones were sequenced by immunoSEQ multiplex PCR, and TCRdb holds only the in-frame ones, with some missing. The sample has about 170,000 clones, around 95% seen once. This sample was taken from a study of control samples from healthy donors and cancer patients. The CDR3 has 14 residues. Between the trimmed V and J ends, which lost 2 bases and 0 bases, there was a span of 7 bases. The V gene's germline CDR1 is MNHEY and CDR2 SVGAGI. The TCR sequence derives from a woman aged 55-69 years in good health. This chain uses TRBV6-5 with TRBJ2-5; D is unresolved. Source material: blood. The chain's CDR3 is CASSYGGDQETQYF. The CDR3 DNA sequence: TGTGCCAGCAGTTACGGCGGAGACCAAGAGACCCAGTACTTC.